This passage covers 7 T cell receptor beta chains from one sample sequenced in a study of beta chain features in type 1 diabetes. General study findings and limits: Shortening that was moderate but significant affected the TCRB CDR3s of Type 1 diabetes patients in all four CD4+ subsets.

Expressed TCRB transcripts were sequenced because the isolated RNA had all been reverse transcribed beforehand. The method was immunoSEQ multiplex PCR; TCRdb's version includes in-frame clones alone and lacks a portion of them. The table includes about 340,000 clones, roughly 9% detected once. These receptors lack a known antigen. Sequenced: central memory CD4+ T cells from blood. Receptor source: a man aged 25-45 years with type 1 diabetes.

The J gene is TRBJ2-2, the V gene TRBV30; TRBD2 matches 8 bases. The ends lost 7 bases at V and 7 bases at J; junction bases unmatched: 11. CDR3 length: 14 amino acids. Germline CDR1 is GTSNPN and CDR2 is SVGIG (reference sequence). The CDR3 nucleotides are TGTGCCTTCCGCGGGGGGCCGTCGGTCGGGGAGCTGTTTTTT. Encoded protein: CAFRGGPSVGELFF.

This clone occurred a few times. V and J are TRBV6-1 and TRBJ2-3, with D uncertain. This CDR3 has 11 residues. Trimming stripped 3 bases from V and 7 bases from J, with 5 bases between. CDR1 and CDR2 from the germline V gene are MNHNS and SASEGT. DNA of the CDR3: TGTGCCAGCAGTGAGGGGAATACGCAGTATTTT. It encodes CASSEGNTQYF.

The V and J genes are TRBV9 and TRBJ2-7; D uncertain. The CDR3 spans 14 residues. Trimming shortened V by 2 bases and J by 1 base, and 10 bases separated the two germline ends. The germline V gene encodes CDR1 SGDLS and CDR2 YYNGEE. CDR3 DNA: TGTGCCAGCAGCGTTACAGTAACTTCCTACGAGCAGTACTTC. As protein: CASSVTVTSYEQYF.

This clone was seen more than once but under ten times. The chain's CDR3 is CASTNSGTDTQYF. Here the CDR3 DNA reads TGTGCCAGCACAAATAGTGGCACAGATACGCAGTATTTT. This sequence joins TRBV6-1 and TRBJ2-3; D gene uncertain. Germline assignment: CDR1 MNHNS and CDR2 SASEGT. V lost 7 bases, J lost 1 base, and 9 bases lay in between. This CDR3 has 13 residues.

This chain links TRBV6-6 with TRBJ1-6, with TRBD1 as a possible D gene (5 bases). Germline V CDR1 and CDR2: MNHNY, SVGAGI (reference sequence). CDR3 length equals 16 residues. V was pared by 6 bases and J by 6 bases, with 18 bases between. CDR3 DNA: TGTGCCAGCAGAAACCCCGCAGGGTTTACTAATTCACCCCTCCACTTT. Amino acids: CASRNPAGFTNSPLHF.

V gene TRBV7-9 combines with J gene TRBJ2-1; either TRBD1 or TRBD2 may fit D (5 bases each). Germline V gene data show CDR1 as SEHNR and CDR2 as FQNEAQ (reference sequence). The CDR3 totals 13 residues. Deletions cut 2 bases from V and 9 bases from J, with 11 bases between. In nucleotides, the CDR3 is TGTGCCAGCAGCTTATCCGAGGGGACTGAGCAGTTCTTC. Amino acid sequence: CASSLSEGTEQFF.

The chain uses TRBV5-6 and TRBJ2-2; 8 bases agree with TRBD1. Losses at the gene ends were 2 bases for V and 5 bases for J; bases not matched to a gene: 8. The germline gives CDR1 SGHDT, CDR2 YYEEEE. The CDR3 extends over 16 amino acids. DNA of the CDR3: TGTGCCAGCAGCTTTAAGCGGACAGGGAGGACCGGGGAGCTGTTTTTT. This translates into CASSFKRTGRTGELFF.